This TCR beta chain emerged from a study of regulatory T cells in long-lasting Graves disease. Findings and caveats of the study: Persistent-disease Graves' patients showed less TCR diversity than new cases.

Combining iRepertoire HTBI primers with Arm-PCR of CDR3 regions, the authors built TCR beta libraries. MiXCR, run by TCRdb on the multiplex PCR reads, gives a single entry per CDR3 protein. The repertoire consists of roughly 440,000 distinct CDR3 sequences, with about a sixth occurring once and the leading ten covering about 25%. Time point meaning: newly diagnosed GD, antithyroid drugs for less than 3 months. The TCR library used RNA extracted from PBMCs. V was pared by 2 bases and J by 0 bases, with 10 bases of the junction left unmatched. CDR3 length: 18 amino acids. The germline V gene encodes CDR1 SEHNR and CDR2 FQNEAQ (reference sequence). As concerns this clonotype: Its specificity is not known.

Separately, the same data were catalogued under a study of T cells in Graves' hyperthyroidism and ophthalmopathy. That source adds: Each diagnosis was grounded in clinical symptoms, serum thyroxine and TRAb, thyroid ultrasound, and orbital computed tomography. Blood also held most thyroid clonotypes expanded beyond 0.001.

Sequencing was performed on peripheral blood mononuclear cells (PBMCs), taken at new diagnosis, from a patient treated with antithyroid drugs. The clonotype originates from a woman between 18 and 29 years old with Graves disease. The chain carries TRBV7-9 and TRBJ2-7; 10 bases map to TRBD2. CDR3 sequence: CASSLSFLRTSGSYEQYF. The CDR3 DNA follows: TGTGCCAGCAGCTTATCTTTTCTTCGGACTAGCGGCTCCTACGAGCAGTACTTC.